One and the same sample provided the 14 T cell receptor beta chains below, sequenced in a study of blood T cell repertoires in COVID-19. Data came from immunoSEQ multiplex PCR; TCRdb stores just in-frame clones and leaves some out. The sample includes over 200,000 clones, roughly 80% of them seen just once. The sample consisted of peripheral blood. These receptors came from a human donor in a cohort sampled during active COVID-19.

The table lists this clone with a count of one. The rearrangement uses TRBV2 and TRBJ1-6, with D hard to call. CDR1 and CDR2 (germline): SNHLY, FYNNEI. V lost 4 bases and J 6 bases, leaving 10 bases between the germline ends. CDR3 length: 14 residues. CDR3 sequence reads: CASSARVINSPLHF. CDR3 DNA: TGTGCCAGCAGTGCACGAGTGATTAATTCACCCCTCCACTTT.

The chain recombines TRBV7-9 with TRBJ2-7, with 9 bases fitting TRBD2. Trimming cost V 5 bases and J 5 bases; bases outside gene matches: 7. Germline loops: CDR1 SEHNR, CDR2 FQNEAQ (reference sequence). This CDR3 has 14 residues. The CDR3 DNA sequence: TGTGCCAGCAGCGAACTAGCGGGTCGAAACGAGCAGTACTTC. It yields the protein CASSELAGRNEQYF.

CDR3 region: CASSLLAGGVRYEQYF. The CDR3 DNA follows: TGCGCCAGCAGCTTACTAGCGGGAGGCGTAAGGTACGAGCAGTACTTC. The chain combines TRBV5-1 with TRBJ2-7, with TRBD2 matching 12 bases. From germline, CDR1 is SGHRS and CDR2 YFSETQ. V was pared by 2 bases and J by 4 bases, with 7 bases of the junction left unmatched. This CDR3 contains 16 residues.

This rearrangement joins TRBV5-5 to TRBJ2-7, with a tentative D call TRBD2 (6 bases). The V gene's germline CDR1 is SGHKS and CDR2 YYEKEE (reference sequence). Between the trimmed V and J ends, which lost 4 bases and 2 bases, there was a span of 13 bases. The CDR3 length is 14 residues. The DNA of the CDR3 is TGTGCCAGCAGCCCACTAGCCGGCGCCTACGAGCAGTACTTC. This sequence encodes CASSPLAGAYEQYF.

The rearrangement joins TRBV18 to TRBJ2-1; D is perhaps TRBD1 (6 bases). V lost 4 bases and J 0 bases, leaving 16 bases between the germline ends. This CDR3 spans 17 amino acids. CDR1 and CDR2 (germline): KGHSH, LQKENI. The CDR3 nucleotides are TGTGCCAGCTCACTTCACAGGGACCGGAGCTCCTACAATGAGCAGTTCTTC. It encodes CASSLHRDRSSYNEQFF.

V usage is TRBV5-6 and J usage is TRBJ1-5, with 12 positions matching TRBD1. This CDR3 is 17 amino acids long. Per germline, CDR1 SGHDT and CDR2 YYEEEE. The V gene end was trimmed by 4 bases and the J gene end by 0 bases; junction bases not matched to a gene: 5. This CDR3 reads CASSRGQGAGSNQPQHF. CDR3 nucleotide sequence: TGTGCCAGCAGCCGGGGACAGGGGGCAGGTAGCAATCAGCCCCAGCATTTT.

The chain links TRBV9 to TRBJ2-2; possibly TRBD1 for D (6 bases). Germline V gene sequence: CDR1 SGDLS, CDR2 YYNGEE. V lost 0 bases, J lost 7 bases, and 13 bases lay in between. The CDR3 sequence is 15 residues long. This CDR3 reads CASSVVSGVGGELFF. The CDR3 DNA reads TGTGCCAGCAGCGTAGTTTCAGGGGTAGGCGGGGAGCTGTTTTTT.

This clone was found a few times. This chain uses TRBV30 with TRBJ2-1; 12 nucleotides agree with TRBD2. CDR1 is GTSNPN and CDR2 is SVGIG in the germline V gene (reference sequence). Trimming cost V 1 base and J 7 bases; bases outside gene matches: 5. The CDR3 has 15 residues. As DNA, the CDR3 is TGTGCCTGGAGTGGACTAGCGGGAGCCGTAAATGAGCAGTTCTTC. Protein product: CAWSGLAGAVNEQFF.

J is TRBJ2-1 and V is TRBV28; 11 nucleotides align to TRBD1. The V gene's germline CDR1 is MDHEN and CDR2 SYDVKM. This CDR3 is 14 amino acids long. Trimming removed 6 bases from V and 6 bases from J; junction bases left unmatched: 4. The CDR3 DNA reads TGTGCCAGCAGGGGACAGGGGGGAACCAATGAGCAGTTCTTC. It specifies CASRGQGGTNEQFF.

This clone was seen many times. The chain links TRBV27 to TRBJ2-7, with a possible D match to TRBD1 (6 bases). The CDR3 runs to 13 residues. CDR1 and CDR2 (germline): MNHEY, SMNVEV (reference sequence). V lost 4 bases and J 3 bases, leaving 10 bases between the germline ends. The CDR3 DNA sequence: TGTGCCAGCAGTTACCCGGACAGCTACGAGCAGTACTTC. Translated, it gives CASSYPDSYEQYF.

This clone was recorded a few times. The chain joins TRBV5-6 to TRBJ1-3; weak D call: TRBD1 (5 bases). V was clipped by 6 bases and J by 4 bases, with 14 bases between them. In germline, CDR1 is SGHDT, CDR2 YYEEEE. This CDR3 is built from 14 residues. The CDR3 DNA is TGTGCCAGCACCCCGGGAGGGGTAGGAAACACCATATATTTT. This codes for CASTPGGVGNTIYF.

The chain combines TRBV4-1 with TRBJ1-4; TRBD1 might be the D (6 bases). Per the germline V gene, CDR1 is MGHRA and CDR2 is YSYEKL. The CDR3 sequence is 15 residues long. V was cut by 3 bases and J by 8 bases, with 16 bases left in between. The CDR3 here is CASSHSQGVGEKLFF. The CDR3 DNA is TGCGCCAGCAGCCACTCACAGGGAGTCGGCGAAAAACTGTTTTTT.

The chain uses TRBV6-2 or TRBV6-3 and TRBJ1-1; D possibly corresponds to TRBD1 (5 bases). The CDR3 totals 15 residues. Per the germline V gene, CDR1 is MNHEY and CDR2 is SVGEGT. V dropped 6 bases and J dropped 1 base, with 15 bases sitting between them. In DNA form, the CDR3 reads TGTGCCAGCAGCACCTCCGGGGGGTCGAACACTGAAGCTTTCTTT. As protein: CASSTSGGSNTEAFF.

This sequence joins TRBV11-3 and TRBJ2-7, with 10 bases identical to TRBD2. The CDR3 totals 15 residues. Trimming took 5 bases from V and 4 from J; bases not matched to a gene: 8. The V gene's germline CDR1 is SGHNT and CDR2 YENEEA. The CDR3 here is CASSPTSGKRYEQYF. The CDR3 DNA reads TGTGCCAGCAGCCCCACTAGCGGGAAACGGTACGAGCAGTACTTC.